This passage covers 8 T cell receptor beta chains from one sample sequenced in a study of T-cell reconstitution after alpha-beta-depleted transplantation in children. A library of TCRbeta sequences, prepared with unique molecular identifiers, was generated. TCRdb itself ran the PCR reads through MiXCR, one entry per CDR3 protein. The repertoire holds about 200,000 distinct CDR3 sequences, with roughly 15% as singletons. Here the sequenced sample was PBMCs from the stem cell graft donor, taken from the stem cell graft. The receptors here all came from a human donor who donated a stem cell graft to a child with acute lymphoblastic leukemia.

This chain connects TRBV29-1 to TRBJ2-7; no firm D call. Between the trimmed V and J ends, which lost 4 bases and 5 bases, there was a span of 12 bases. CDR3 size: 12 residues. CDR1 SQVTM and CDR2 ANQGSEA come from the germline V gene. The CDR3 loop reads CSVAKDTNEQYF. Here the CDR3 DNA reads TGCAGCGTTGCAAAGGATACGAACGAGCAGTACTTC.

On this clonotype: One base away lies a much larger clone, so this may be a sequencing read error. The chain links TRBV9 to TRBJ1-1; a weak D match, TRBD1 (5 bases). This CDR3 is 13 amino acids long. V was cut by 4 bases and J by 4 bases, with 11 bases left in between. Germline V CDR1 and CDR2: SGDLS, YYNGEE. The CDR3 nucleotides are TGTGCCAGCAGCATACAGGTGGGCACTGAAGCTTTCTTT. It translates to CASSIQVGTEAFF.

This clonotype was counted many times. This sequence joins TRBV29-1 and TRBJ2-1; TRBD2 matches at 7 bases. The CDR3 consists of 14 residues. V trimming: 4 bases; J trimming: 3 bases; junction bases outside the gene matches: 6. Per germline, CDR1 SQVTM and CDR2 ANQGSEA. The CDR3 region is CSVVVSGFYNEQFF. CDR3 DNA: TGCAGCGTTGTGGTTAGCGGGTTCTACAATGAGCAGTTCTTC.

In this sample, this clonotype turned up many times. This rearrangement joins TRBV5-4 to TRBJ2-7, with D possibly being TRBD2 (5 bases). Trimming took 3 bases from V and 4 from J, leaving 11 bases between them. Germline assignment: CDR1 SGHNT and CDR2 YYREEE (reference sequence). The CDR3 contains 13 residues. For the CDR3, the DNA is TGTGCCAGCAGCTATAAAGGCGGGTACGAGCAGTACTTC. Protein: CASSYKGGYEQYF.

This clonotype was observed a handful of times. The chain links TRBV29-1 to TRBJ2-1, with TRBD1 as a possible D gene (5 bases). V shed 0 bases and J shed 4 bases, with 22 bases lying between them. Germline V gene sequence: CDR1 SQVTM, CDR2 ANQGSEA. This CDR3 spans 18 amino acids. CDR3 sequence (DNA): TGCAGCGTTGAAGATCCCCTGGGGTCCAGGGCCCAGTACAATGAGCAGTTCTTC. This translates into CSVEDPLGSRAQYNEQFF.

This clonotype was counted many times. The V and J genes are TRBV7-8 and TRBJ1-6, with a weak D call TRBD1 (5 bases). Deletions cut 2 bases from V and 2 bases from J, with 7 bases between. The CDR3 is 15 amino acids. CDR1 SGHVS and CDR2 FQNEAQ come from the germline V gene. As DNA, the CDR3 is TGTGCCAGCAGCTTAAGGGGCCCCTATAATTCACCCCTCCACTTT. Its translation is CASSLRGPYNSPLHF.

This clonotype has a count of ten or more. The chain carries TRBV4-1 and TRBJ2-7; weak D call: TRBD2 (6 bases). The V end was cut by 0 bases, the J end by 10 bases, with 19 bases between. The V gene's germline CDR1 is MGHRA and CDR2 YSYEKL. This CDR3 contains 15 residues. CDR3 DNA sequence: TGCGCCAGCAGCCAAGATCGGGGTAGCGGCGTAATCCAGTACTTC. Its translation is CASSQDRGSGVIQYF.

V gene TRBV7-9 combines with J gene TRBJ2-7; TRBD2 aligns across 7 bases. The germline CDR1 and CDR2 sequences are SEHNR and FQNEAQ (reference sequence). V lost 6 bases to trimming and J lost 2 bases; unmatched junction nucleotides: 16. The CDR3 has 17 residues. The CDR3 nucleotides read TGTGCCAGCAGTCTGCGGGGAGGGCCCACCTATCCCTACGAGCAGTACTTC. The encoded protein is CASSLRGGPTYPYEQYF. The variable domain in full, completed from reference TRBV7-9 and TRBJ2-7, reads DTGVSQNPRHKITKRGQNVTFRCDPISEHNRLYWYRQTLGQGPEFLTYFQNEAQLEKSRLLSDRFSAERPKGSFSTLEIQRTEQGDSAMYLCASSLRGGPTYPYEQYFGPGTRLTVT.